The next 28 T cell receptor beta chains were all read from a single sample in a study of siplizumab effects on memory and regulatory T cells (dated by TCRdb to about 2019). Libraries were prepared through the immunoSEQ multiplex PCR assay. What TCRdb holds here is the immuneACCESS table cut down to in-frame rearrangements. Part of the clones is not present; checked against another copy, under half of the missing clones reflect an unresolved V gene, and the others are unexplained. The sample includes 95,000 to 100,000 clones, with 92% observed a single time. Around 12% of the sample is taken by the ten largest. The sample taken for sequencing was non-Treg CD4+ T cells sorted from blood. Per the publication, the cell subset or site label means: FACS-sorted unstimulated CD4+ non-regulatory T cells. These receptor sequences come from a human donor in good health.

J is TRBJ2-3 and V is TRBV30; 8 bases match TRBD2. Germline V gene lookup returns CDR1 GTSNPN and CDR2 SVGIG (reference sequence). The CDR3 is 13 residues long. Trimming removed 3 bases from V and 7 bases from J; junction bases left unmatched: 6. CDR3 in amino acids: CAWSYGRENTQYF. The CDR3 DNA reads TGTGCCTGGAGCTACGGGAGGGAGAATACGCAGTATTTT. Looking up the rest from reference TRBV30 and TRBJ2-3 gives the full variable domain: SQTIHQWPATLVQPVGSPLSLECTVEGTSNPNLYWYRQAAGRGLQLLFYSVGIGQISSEVPQNLSASRPQDRQFILSSKKLLLSDSGFYLCAWSYGRENTQYFGPGTRLTVL.

The rearrangement uses TRBV6-5 and TRBJ1-2, with D uncertain. Between the trimmed V and J ends, which lost 6 bases and 8 bases, there was a span of 19 bases. The CDR3 covers 14 residues. Germline CDR1 and CDR2: MNHEY and SVGAGI. The CDR3 coding sequence is TGTGCCAGCAGGACCTCGGGGTCCTTGGGGGGCTACACCTTC. Translation gives CASRTSGSLGGYTF.

The chain recombines TRBV19 with TRBJ1-5, with 9 positions matching TRBD1. This CDR3 has 13 amino acids. The ends lost 6 bases at V and 5 bases at J; junction bases unmatched: 2. CDR1 and CDR2 from the germline V gene are LNHDA and SQIVND (reference sequence). The CDR3 sequence: CASSRDRDQPQHF. Here the CDR3 DNA reads TGTGCCAGTAGCCGGGACAGGGATCAGCCCCAGCATTTT.

The V call is TRBV28, the J call TRBJ2-3; D might be TRBD1 (5 bases). Germline V gene sequence: CDR1 MDHEN, CDR2 SYDVKM. V was trimmed by 3 bases and J by 1 base, leaving 11 bases between them. The CDR3 runs to 15 residues. Here the CDR3 reads CASSFSLRGTDTQYF. CDR3 bases: TGTGCCAGCAGTTTTTCGCTCAGGGGCACAGATACGCAGTATTTT.

The chain employs TRBV13 and TRBJ1-1; TRBD1 is a possible D gene (6 bases). V lost 4 bases to trimming and J lost 1 base, with 16 bases between them. The germline V gene has CDR1 PRHDT and CDR2 FYEKMQ (reference sequence). The CDR3 is 16 amino acids. CDR3 sequence: CASSSKRPDRNTEAFF. Here the CDR3 DNA reads TGTGCCAGCAGCTCGAAGAGACCGGACAGGAACACTGAAGCTTTCTTT.

The rearrangement links TRBV6-5 to TRBJ2-7; D unclear. There are 13 residues in the CDR3. V lost 4 bases and J 4 bases, leaving 11 bases between the germline ends. Germline assignment: CDR1 MNHEY and CDR2 SVGAGI. The CDR3 region has the DNA TGTGCCAGCAGTTCCCCCAGGCGTTACGAGCAGTACTTC. This translates into CASSSPRRYEQYF.

This clone has only one observation. The rearrangement uses TRBV19 and TRBJ2-2; D remains ambiguous. The germline V gene encodes CDR1 LNHDA and CDR2 SQIVND (reference sequence). CDR3 size: 12 residues. With 5 bases removed from V and 3 bases from J, the gap between germline ends came to 4 bases. The CDR3 coding sequence is TGTGCCAGTAGTGGGTACACCGGGGAGCTGTTTTTT. It yields the protein CASSGYTGELFF. Full variable domain (rest looked up from reference TRBV19 and TRBJ2-2): DGGITQSPKYLFRKEGQNVTLSCEQNLNHDAMYWYRQDPGQGLRLIYYSQIVNDFQKGDIAEGYSVSREKKESFPLTVTSAQKNPTAFYLCASSGYTGELFFGEGSRLTVL.

In its sample, this clone was seen once. The chain employs TRBV19 and TRBJ2-3, with 8 positions matching TRBD2. V lost 5 bases to trimming and J lost 4 bases; unmatched junction nucleotides: 8. Per the germline V gene, CDR1 is LNHDA and CDR2 is SQIVND (reference sequence). The CDR3 spans 15 residues. CDR3 sequence (DNA): TGTGCCAGTAGTGAGTCTAGCGGGCAGCCAGATACGCAGTATTTT. It yields the protein CASSESSGQPDTQYF.

The V call is TRBV5-4, the J call TRBJ2-7; D not certain. The CDR3 consists of 12 residues. V was pared by 2 bases and J by 1 base, with 4 bases between. The germline CDR1 and CDR2 sequences are SGHNT and YYREEE (reference sequence). CDR3 nucleotide sequence: TGTGCCAGCAGCTTCGGGTCCTACGAGCAGTACTTC. This gives the protein CASSFGSYEQYF.

The chain is built from TRBV10-1 and TRBJ2-7; D could derive from TRBD1 or TRBD2 (6 bases each). In germline, CDR1 is WNHNN, CDR2 SYGVQD (reference sequence). Trimming shortened V by 5 bases and J by 3 bases, and 14 bases separated the two germline ends. This CDR3 contains 14 residues. CDR3 in DNA: TGCGCCAGCAGTTGGGGGGCGGCATTCTACGAGCAGTACTTC. Its translation: CASSWGAAFYEQYF.

The gene calls are TRBV6-5 and TRBJ1-1; D unresolved. Germline CDR1 is MNHEY and CDR2 is SVGAGI. V gave up 0 bases and J gave up 6 bases, with 8 bases separating them. The length of the CDR3 is 13 residues. This CDR3 reads CASSYSMVAEAFF. The CDR3 DNA is TGTGCCAGCAGTTACTCGATGGTTGCTGAAGCTTTCTTT.

The chain uses TRBV5-1 and TRBJ1-4, with TRBD1 identical over 8 bases. CDR1 and CDR2 from the germline V gene are SGHRS and YFSETQ. CDR3 length: 14 residues. The junction had 7 bases not matched to a gene; V was cut back by 1 base and J by 11 bases. CDR3 in amino acids: CASSLTGTGNKLFF. CDR3 DNA sequence: TGCGCCAGCAGCTTGACGGGGACAGGAAATAAACTGTTTTTT.

This chain uses TRBV30 with TRBJ2-6; no definite D call. The V end lost 5 bases, the J end lost 0 bases, and 5 bases lay between the germline ends. This CDR3 has 13 residues. Germline V gives CDR1 GTSNPN, CDR2 SVGIG (reference sequence). Here the CDR3 reads CAWDGSGANVLTF. The CDR3 region has the DNA TGTGCCTGGGACGGCTCTGGGGCCAACGTCCTGACTTTC.

The chain links TRBV9 to TRBJ2-1; D tentatively reads TRBD1 or TRBD2 (6 bases each). Germline V gene lookup returns CDR1 SGDLS and CDR2 YYNGEE. The CDR3 loop spans 15 amino acids. V was pared by 4 bases and J by 7 bases, with 18 bases between. Here the CDR3 reads CASSPRGGIGNEQFF. The CDR3 DNA sequence: TGTGCCAGCAGCCCCAGGGGCGGGATTGGGAATGAGCAGTTCTTC.

This chain connects TRBV6-6 to TRBJ2-7, with 11 bases that match TRBD2. Germline V CDR1 and CDR2: MNHNY, SVGAGI (reference sequence). CDR3 length: 13 residues. Trimming cost V 7 bases and J 5 bases; bases outside gene matches: 4. CDR3 nucleotides: TGTGCCAGCACAAAACTAGCGGGAGACGAGCAGTACTTC. Translation: CASTKLAGDEQYF.

This rearrangement joins TRBV18 to TRBJ1-1; D is unclear. V lost 3 bases, J lost 1 base, and 9 bases lay in between. The CDR3 has 14 amino acids. The germline V gene encodes CDR1 KGHSH and CDR2 LQKENI. The CDR3 nucleotides are TGTGCCAGCTCACCGTTGTATTCGAACACTGAAGCTTTCTTT. Protein product: CASSPLYSNTEAFF.

In its sample, this clone was seen once. This chain uses TRBV4-2 with TRBJ2-7; 10 positions match TRBD2. The CDR3 is made up of 15 amino acids. Unmatched junction bases numbered 8, after V lost 6 bases and J lost 3 bases. Germline assignment: CDR1 LGHNA and CDR2 YNFKEQ. Here the CDR3 DNA reads TGTGCCAGCAGGGAATCTAGCGGGAGTTACTACGAGCAGTACTTC. It is translated as CASRESSGSYYEQYF.

The J gene is TRBJ2-5, the V gene TRBV7-9; perhaps TRBD1 as D (6 bases). The CDR3 totals 12 residues. Germline V gene data show CDR1 as SEHNR and CDR2 as FQNEAQ (reference sequence). With 7 bases removed from V and 7 bases from J, the gap between germline ends came to 13 bases. CDR3 residues: CASTTGSGTQYF. CDR3 bases: TGTGCCAGCACTACAGGGAGTGGGACCCAGTACTTC.

V and J are TRBV19 and TRBJ1-2; TRBD1 might be the D (5 bases). CDR3 length: 14 residues. Germline V gene data show CDR1 as LNHDA and CDR2 as SQIVND (reference sequence). Trimming stripped 1 base from V and 4 bases from J, with 10 bases between. The CDR3 loop reads CASSIVGGTYGYTF. Written as DNA, the CDR3 is TGTGCCAGTAGTATAGTTGGGGGGACCTATGGCTACACCTTC.

This clone came up once. The chain uses TRBV19 and TRBJ2-7, with TRBD1 matching over 7 bases. Trimming at V came to 6 bases and at J to 0 bases, leaving 8 bases not matched to a gene. The germline V gene encodes CDR1 LNHDA and CDR2 SQIVND (reference sequence). This CDR3 is 15 amino acids long. The CDR3 DNA follows: TGTGCCAGTAGCAACCGACAGGGTAGCTCCTACGAGCAGTACTTC. This codes for CASSNRQGSSYEQYF.

J is TRBJ2-3 and V is TRBV7-2, with D tentatively TRBD2 (7 bases). There are 14 residues in the CDR3. Trimming shortened V by 3 bases and J by 6 bases, and 13 bases separated the two germline ends. Germline CDR1 is SGHTA and CDR2 is FQGNSA. CDR3 sequence: CASSLGGRPDTQYF. DNA for the CDR3: TGTGCCAGCAGCTTGGGGGGGCGGCCCGATACGCAGTATTTT. The full variable domain, rest sourced from reference TRBV7-2 and TRBJ2-3, is GAGVSQSPSNKVTEKGKDVELRCDPISGHTALYWYRQSLGQGLEFLIYFQGNSAPDKSGLPSDRFSAERTGGSVSTLTIQRTQQEDSAVYLCASSLGGRPDTQYFGPGTRLTVL.

This chain links TRBV5-4 with TRBJ2-7, with no clear D. The CDR3 is made up of 14 amino acids. Germline V gives CDR1 SGHNT, CDR2 YYREEE (reference sequence). V dropped 5 bases and J dropped 2 bases, with 14 bases sitting between them. The CDR3 DNA is TGTGCCAGCAGTCAAGAAAGGCCAGCCTACGAGCAGTACTTC. Protein sequence: CASSQERPAYEQYF.

This chain links TRBV5-1 with TRBJ2-7; 15 bases map to TRBD2. Germline V CDR1 and CDR2: SGHRS, YFSETQ. V lost 4 bases to trimming and J lost 7 bases; unmatched junction nucleotides: 6. The CDR3 runs to 15 residues. The CDR3 sequence: CASSPGTSGGREQYF. The CDR3 coding sequence is TGCGCCAGCAGCCCGGGGACTAGCGGGGGGAGGGAGCAGTACTTC.

The V and J genes are TRBV7-9 and TRBJ2-6, with D tentatively TRBD2 (6 bases). The CDR3 length is 17 residues. Per germline, CDR1 SEHNR and CDR2 FQNEAQ (reference sequence). V was shortened by 1 base and J by 1 base, with 11 bases between the two germline ends. The CDR3 sequence: CASSLGRGTSGANVLTF. In nucleotides, the CDR3 is TGTGCCAGCAGCTTAGGTCGAGGGACTTCTGGGGCCAACGTCCTGACTTTC.

The chain combines TRBV7-8 with TRBJ1-5, with D unresolved. Germline lookup yields CDR1 SGHVS and CDR2 FQNEAQ. V lost 5 bases and J lost 0, with 11 bases in between. The CDR3 sequence is 15 residues long. CDR3 coding DNA: TGTGCCAGCAGCAACGGCGGCCGTAGCAATCAGCCCCAGCATTTT. Its translation is CASSNGGRSNQPQHF.

The genes are TRBV5-1 and TRBJ2-1, with TRBD2 identical over 7 bases. The CDR3 runs to 19 residues. J lost 3 bases, V lost 2 bases, and 17 bases had no gene match. The V gene's germline CDR1 is SGHRS and CDR2 YFSETQ. CDR3 region: CASSFLRDYLPSYYNEQFF. The CDR3 bases are TGCGCCAGCAGCTTTCTCAGGGACTACCTACCATCCTACTACAATGAGCAGTTCTTC.

The V and J genes are TRBV2 and TRBJ1-2; D remains unclear. V lost 11 bases to trimming and J lost 6 bases, with 16 bases between them. The CDR3 runs 12 residues. CDR1 and CDR2 from the germline V gene are SNHLY and FYNNEI. CDR3 nucleotides: TGTGCCGGTGGGAGAGGAATGGATGGCTACACCTTC. Translated: CAGGRGMDGYTF.

The genes are TRBV7-8 and TRBJ2-1; D possibly corresponds to TRBD1 (5 bases). CDR1 is SGHVS and CDR2 is FQNEAQ in the germline V gene. CDR3 length equals 13 residues. The ends were cut back, 3 bases at V and 5 bases at J, with 8 bases in the middle. CDR3 residues: CASSLGQNNEQFF. CDR3 nucleotide sequence: TGTGCCAGCAGCTTGGGGCAAAACAATGAGCAGTTCTTC.